This T cell receptor (beta chain) derives from a study of CD8 T cells in Susac syndrome. Germline V gene data show CDR1 as MNHNS and CDR2 as SASEGT. The CDR3 has 14 amino acids. About 0.5 to 1 ug RNA was reverse transcribed with random hexamers. An immunoSEQ multiplex PCR generated amplified TCR beta CDR3 products spanning 54 Vbeta and 13 Jbeta. TCRdb called the immunoSEQ multiplex PCR reads again in MiXCR, with one record for every CDR3 protein. The table has about 210,000 distinct CDR3 sequences, approximately 95% seen once. In regard to this clonotype: An end of the junction differs from the germline gene, which may be a read error.

The clonotype was recovered from a human donor in good health. This chain links TRBV6-1 with TRBJ1-3; D is ambiguous. Specimen: CD4+ T cells from PBMCs. This CDR3 is CASSVEASRNTIYF. The CDR3 coding sequence is TGTGCCAGCAGTGTGGAAGCCTCTAGAAACACCATATATTTT.